This TCR beta chain was retrieved from a study of shared clonotypes between healthy human individuals. Germline CDR1 LNHDA, CDR2 SQIVND (reference sequence). V was shortened by 3 bases and J by 7 bases, with 12 bases between the two germline ends. This CDR3 comprises 13 residues. Assay used: immunoSEQ multiplex PCR; TCRdb lists only in-frame clones, some missing. The sample has roughly 500,000 clones; roughly 78% are singletons. The gene calls are TRBV19 and TRBJ1-2; D uncertain. Sequencing input: PBMCs. The sequence came from a woman in her forties in good health. Some clones in this sample may be carry-over from other donors' samples. The CDR3: CASSITPLLGYTF. The DNA for the CDR3 is TGTGCCAGTAGTATTACGCCCCTTCTTGGCTACACCTTC.